This paragraph reports one T cell receptor (beta chain). Its antigen is unknown. Method: immunoSEQ multiplex PCR; TCRdb's copy keeps in-frame clones and lacks some. Here the sample spans some 38,000 clones, less than 80% being singletons. This sample was taken from a study of PD-1 blockade in classical Hodgkin lymphoma. Study observations and caveats: Compared with baseline, CD4+ but not CD8+ TCR diversity had risen significantly by C4D1. It was reported that newly diagnosed patients had less baseline TCR diversity than healthy donors. Diversity similar to that of newly diagnosed patients was seen at baseline in complete responders.

V lost 10 bases, J lost 3 bases, and 20 bases lay in between. This CDR3 comprises 15 residues. CDR1 and CDR2 (germline): MDHEN, SYDVKM. Patients all relapsed after autologous stem cell transplantation, and there was variation in brentuximab vedotin exposure. Sequenced here: peripheral blood mononuclear cells (PBMCs), sampled at baseline. This clonotype was sampled from a human donor with classical Hodgkin lymphoma. The V gene is TRBV28, the J gene TRBJ2-3; D possibly corresponds to TRBD1 (6 bases). The CDR3, as DNA: TGTGCCACCCAGCCGCGACAGGTCAGAACAGATACGCAGTATTTT. Its protein is CATQPRQVRTDTQYF.